The sequence of this T cell receptor beta chain was determined in a study of beta chain features in type 1 diabetes. Expressed TCRB transcripts were sequenced after all isolated RNA was converted to cDNA. The table came from immunoSEQ multiplex PCR; TCRdb's copy has only in-frame clones and leaves some out. The sample consists of hundreds of thousands of clones, 10% to 15% of them appearing once. This clone was counted between two and nine times. Germline values: CDR1 MDHEN, CDR2 SYDVKM. The CDR3 contains 15 residues. Trimming removed 6 bases from V and 9 bases from J; junction bases left unmatched: 9.

Sequencing was done on a sample of naive CD4+ T cells from blood. The chain is built from TRBV28 and TRBJ2-1; TRBD2 aligns across 12 bases. This receptor was identified in a man between 18 and 35 years old in good health. In nucleotides, the CDR3 is TGTGCCAGCAGGTTTAATGTGGGACTAGCGGGTGAGCAGTTCTTC. Translated: CASRFNVGLAGEQFF.